Listed below are T cell receptor beta chains from one sample, sequenced in a study of technical replicates of blood from a handful of donors. Here immunoSEQ multiplex PCR was the method, and the copy in TCRdb shows in-frame clones only, minus some. The top ten hold around 0.15% of the sample, which has tens of thousands of clones, 95% to 98% seen once. Sequenced: T cells isolated from PBMCs. The receptors were sampled from a human donor in good health. CDR3s include the opening cysteine and the closing phenylalanine or tryptophan. The D gene is left open where the match is weak. Clone size, where shown, is once, few, many, or a class for clones that have expanded.

TRBJ2-7	15	TRBV9	NA	TRBD1	TGTGCCAGCAGCGTAGGGGACAGCCGCTATTACGAGCAGTACTTC	CASSVGDSRYYEQYF
TRBJ1-2	11	TRBV7-9	NA	NA	TGTGCCAGCACCGGGAACTATGGCTACACCTTC	CASTGNYGYTF
TRBJ2-1	15	TRBV6-1	NA	TRBD2	TGTGCCAGCAGGCTAGCGGGATACCAAGACAATGAGCAGTTCTTC	CASRLAGYQDNEQFF
TRBJ2-5	15	TRBV11-2	NA	NA	TGTGCCAGCAGCTTAGAGCCCAGGGGAGGGGAGACCCAGTACTTC	CASSLEPRGGETQYF
TRBJ2-2	15	TRBV7-7	NA	NA	TGTGCTAGCAGTTATACAGGGAAGAACACCGGGGAGCTGTTTTTT	CASSYTGKNTGELFF
TRBJ1-2	15	TRBV7-9	NA	NA	TGTGCCAGCAGCTTATTTTCCGACAGAAACTATGGCTACACCTTC	CASSLFSDRNYGYTF
TRBJ2-1	12	TRBV5-4	NA	NA	TGTGCCAGCACAGGAACTTACAATGAGCAGTTCTTC	CASTGTYNEQFF
TRBJ2-1	15	TRBV6-5	NA	NA	TGTGCCAGCAGTTACTCGCGGTTTTCCTACAATGAGCAGTTCTTC	CASSYSRFSYNEQFF
TRBJ2-7	15	TRBV7-9	once	TRBD1	TGTGCCAGCAGCCGCACCGGACAGGGATTAGACGAGCAGTACTTC	CASSRTGQGLDEQYF
TRBJ2-1	15	TRBV5-6	NA	TRBD1	TGTGCCAGCAGCTTTACAGGGGGCCTGGCTTATGAGCAGTTCTTC	CASSFTGGLAYEQFF
TRBJ2-7	13	TRBV6-5	once	NA	TGTGCCAGCAGATTTCTCGGGGTCTACGAGCAGTACTTC	CASRFLGVYEQYF
TRBJ2-2	14	TRBV29-1	NA	NA	TGCAGCACTGGGGGAGGTTCGACTCCCGGGGAGCTGTTTTTT	CSTGGGSTPGELFF
TRBJ2-4	12	TRBV19	NA	TRBD2	TGTGCCACTACCACCGGGACTAGTGATCTCCACTTC	CATTTGTSDLHF
TRBJ1-2	15	TRBV9	once	TRBD1	TGTGCCAGCAGCGTAGAGCCAGGGGGTCTCTATGGCTACACCTTC	CASSVEPGGLYGYTF
TRBJ2-5	15	TRBV28	NA	NA	TGTGCCAGTGACTGGAGGGCATCGTCGGTGGAGACCCAGTACTTC	CASDWRASSVETQYF
TRBJ2-7	13	TRBV29-1	NA	NA	TGCAGCGTGGGGAGCCGGTTATCCTACGAGCAGTACTTC	CSVGSRLSYEQYF
TRBJ1-1	13	TRBV5-1	once	TRBD1	TGCGCCAGCAGCTTGGACAGGGGTTCTGAAGCTTTCTTT	CASSLDRGSEAFF
TRBJ1-5	15	TRBV25-1	NA	NA	TGTGCCAGCAGTGAATTCGGGGGAGGCGATCAGCCCCAGCATTTT	CASSEFGGGDQPQHF
TRBJ1-1	11	TRBV2	once	NA	TGTGCCAGCAGTGTCAGGAGGGAAGCTTTCTTT	CASSVRREAFF
TRBJ1-4	13	TRBV6-1	NA	NA	TGTGCCAGCTCCGTTGGGGCTTACGAAAAACTGTTTTTT	CASSVGAYEKLFF
TRBJ2-2	17	TRBV27	NA	NA	TGTGCCACTCACCAGGGCTATCGAGCTGCTAACACCGGGGAGCTGTTTTTT	CATHQGYRAANTGELFF
TRBJ2-2	15	TRBV28	NA	TRBD1	TGTGCCAGCAGCCCCAACAGGGGGTGGCCCGGGGAGCTGTTTTTT	CASSPNRGWPGELFF
TRBJ2-7	15	TRBV19	NA	NA	TGTGCCAGTAGTAGAGTGGGTGGAGGCTCCTACGAGCAGTACTTC	CASSRVGGGSYEQYF
TRBJ2-7	14	TRBV5-4	NA	TRBD1	TGTGCCAGCACCCAACAGGGGGCGTCACTCGGGCAGTACTTC	CASTQQGASLGQYF
TRBJ1-1	13	TRBV6-1	NA	TRBD1	TGTGCCAGCACCCGGGACAGGGCCACTGAAGCTTTCTTT	CASTRDRATEAFF
TRBJ1-6	15	TRBV7-6	NA	NA	TGTGCCAGCAGCCCCAGAGGGATTGGCAATTCACCCCTCCACTTT	CASSPRGIGNSPLHF
TRBJ2-2	18	TRBV5-1	NA	TRBD2	TGCGCCAGCAGCTTGGGGACTAGCGGGCCAACGAACACCGGGGAGCTGTTTTTT	CASSLGTSGPTNTGELFF
TRBJ2-7	16	TRBV14	NA	NA	TGTGCCAGCAGCCACCCCTCACAGGGTTACTCCTACGAGCAGTACTTC	CASSHPSQGYSYEQYF
TRBJ1-6	14	TRBV2	NA	NA	TGTGCCAGCAGACGAGACAAATATAATTCACCCCTCCACTTT	CASRRDKYNSPLHF
TRBJ1-2	15	TRBV9	NA	TRBD1	TGTGCCAGCAGCGACAGCCGGACAGGGGGCTATGGCTACACCTTC	CASSDSRTGGYGYTF
TRBJ1-1	16	TRBV7-6	once	NA	TGTGCCAGCAGTCCCGTCGGGGGAGGAATGAACACTGAAGCTTTCTTT	CASSPVGGGMNTEAFF
TRBJ2-7	16	TRBV28	NA	TRBD1	TGTGCCAGCATACCCCATATGGGGACAGGGCACTACGAGCAGTACTTC	CASIPHMGTGHYEQYF
TRBJ2-7	14	TRBV30	NA	TRBD1	TGTGCCTGGACAGGGGGCGCGAGATGGGCCGAGCAGTACTTC	CAWTGGARWAEQYF
TRBJ1-2	13	TRBV7-9	NA	NA	TGTGCCAGCAGCTTAGCCACAGGGTTAGGCTACACCTTC	CASSLATGLGYTF
TRBJ1-2	15	TRBV5-1	NA	TRBD1	TGCGCCAGCAGCTTAGGGGGCCAGCTTAACTATGGCTACACCTTC	CASSLGGQLNYGYTF
TRBJ2-5	12	TRBV7-3	once	NA	TGTGCCAGCTACAGGCTCTCAGAGACCCAGTACTTC	CASYRLSETQYF
TRBJ2-7	15	TRBV7-9	NA	TRBD2	TGTGCCAGCAGCTTTTCGCTAGCGGGAGCTTACGAGCAGTACTTC	CASSFSLAGAYEQYF
TRBJ2-5	14	TRBV19	NA	NA	TGTGCCAGTAGTAGCGGTTACCACCAAGAGACCCAGTACTTC	CASSSGYHQETQYF
TRBJ2-3	14	TRBV7-2	once	NA	TGTGCCAGCAGCGTCGGGGGAGGCACAGATACGCAGTATTTT	CASSVGGGTDTQYF
TRBJ2-2	15	TRBV5-8	NA	TRBD1	TGTGCCAGCAGCTTTGGACAGGGGGTCGGCGGGGAGCTGTTTTTT	CASSFGQGVGGELFF
TRBJ2-7	16	TRBV13	NA	TRBD2	TGTGCCAGCAGCACCCACGGGGGACTAGCAACCGACGAGCAGTACTTC	CASSTHGGLATDEQYF
TRBJ1-5	13	TRBV2	NA	NA	TGTGCCAGCAGTGTTTCTGTGAATCAGCCCCAGCATTTT	CASSVSVNQPQHF
TRBJ1-1	14	TRBV5-4	NA	NA	TGTGCCAGCAGCTTGGGACAGCGAAACACTGAAGCTTTCTTT	CASSLGQRNTEAFF
TRBJ2-7	15	TRBV7-9	NA	TRBD1	TGTGCCAGCAGCTTACCCGACAGGGGCTCCTACGAGCAGTACTTC	CASSLPDRGSYEQYF
TRBJ2-7	17	TRBV28	once	TRBD2	TGTGCCAGCAGTTTTCGTCTAGCGGGAGCTCGGGACTACGAGCAGTACTTC	CASSFRLAGARDYEQYF
TRBJ1-3	14	TRBV10-3	NA	NA	TGTGCCATCAAAGGGGTTAGCTCTGGAAACACCATATATTTT	CAIKGVSSGNTIYF
TRBJ2-2	17	TRBV5-6	NA	NA	TGTGCCAGCAGCCCGGAGTTGGGGACTTCGAACACCGGGGAGCTGTTTTTT	CASSPELGTSNTGELFF
TRBJ2-3	15	TRBV5-1	once	TRBD2	TGCGCCAGCAGCCTGGCAGCGGGAGGCACAGATACGCAGTATTTT	CASSLAAGGTDTQYF
TRBJ1-6	16	TRBV4-2	NA	TRBD1	TGTGCCAGCAGCCTATCCCGGCCACAGGGGGAATCACCCCTCCACTTT	CASSLSRPQGESPLHF
TRBJ2-1	17	TRBV2	NA	TRBD2	TGTGCCAGCAGTCCGTCTAGGGGACTAGGGGGATTTCGTGAGCAGTTCTTC	CASSPSRGLGGFREQFF